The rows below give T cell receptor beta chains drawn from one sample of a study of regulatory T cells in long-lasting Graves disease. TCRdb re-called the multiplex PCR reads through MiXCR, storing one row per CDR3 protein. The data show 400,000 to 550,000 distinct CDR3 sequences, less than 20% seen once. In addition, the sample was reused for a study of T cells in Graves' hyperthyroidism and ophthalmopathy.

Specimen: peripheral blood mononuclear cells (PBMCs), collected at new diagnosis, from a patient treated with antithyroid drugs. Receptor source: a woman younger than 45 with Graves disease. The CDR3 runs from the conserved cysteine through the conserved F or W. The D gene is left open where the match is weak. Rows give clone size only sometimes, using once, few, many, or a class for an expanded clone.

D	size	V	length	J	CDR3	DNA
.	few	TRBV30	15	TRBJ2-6	CALSRGGSGANVLTF	TGTGCCTTGTCCCGAGGGGGCTCTGGGGCCAACGTCCTGACTTTC
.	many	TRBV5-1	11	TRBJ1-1	CASSLETEAFF	TGTGCCAGCAGCTTGGAGACAGAAGCTTTCTTT
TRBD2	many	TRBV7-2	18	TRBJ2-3	CASSLVRGGLAGTDTQYF	TGTGCCAGCAGCTTAGTCCGGGGGGGACTAGCGGGCACAGATACGCAGTATTTT
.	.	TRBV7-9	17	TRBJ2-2	CASHTYRDPLNTGELFF	TGTGCCAGCCACACGTATAGGGATCCGCTGAACACCGGGGAGCTGTTTTTT
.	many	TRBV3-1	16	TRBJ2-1	CASSQGFLGSYNEQFF	TGTGCCAGCAGCCAAGGCTTCCTTGGGTCCTACAATGAGCAGTTCTTC
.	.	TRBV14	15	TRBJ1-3	CASSPLSFSGNTIYF	TGTGCCAGCAGCCCGCTTTCTTTCTCTGGAAACACCATATATTTT
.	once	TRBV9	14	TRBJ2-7	CASSPRESLYEQYF	TGTGCCAGCAGCCCTCGGGAGAGCTTATACGAGCAGTACTTC
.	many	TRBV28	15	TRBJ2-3	CASRPFSVGTDTQYF	TGTGCCAGCAGACCATTTAGCGTGGGCACAGATACGCAGTATTTT
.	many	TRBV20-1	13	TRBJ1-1	CSAVIGARTEAFF	TGCAGTGCTGTTATAGGGGCGAGGACTGAAGCTTTCTTT
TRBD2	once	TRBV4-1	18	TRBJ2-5	CASSLRGLAGAPQEAQYF	TGCGCCAGCAGCCTCCGGGGACTAGCGGGAGCCCCCCAAGAGGCCCAGTACTTC
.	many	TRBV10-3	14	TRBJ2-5	CAIRARGSEETQYF	TGTGCCATCAGGGCCAGGGGATCGGAAGAGACCCAGTACTTC
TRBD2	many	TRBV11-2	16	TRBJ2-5	CASSPLMGPIAGEPHF	TGTGCCAGCAGCCCCCTCATGGGGCCCATAGCGGGAGAACCCCACTTC
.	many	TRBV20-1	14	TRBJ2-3	CSGLNTSSTDTQYF	TGCAGTGGTCTTAACACATCTAGCACAGATACGCAGTATTTT
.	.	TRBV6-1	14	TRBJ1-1	CASSRGARNTEAFF	TGTGCCAGTTCGAGGGGGGCTAGGAACACTGAAGCTTTCTTT
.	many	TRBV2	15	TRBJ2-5	CASSASRGRQETQYF	TGTGCCAGCAGCGCCTCGCGGGGACGGCAAGAGACCCAGTACTTC